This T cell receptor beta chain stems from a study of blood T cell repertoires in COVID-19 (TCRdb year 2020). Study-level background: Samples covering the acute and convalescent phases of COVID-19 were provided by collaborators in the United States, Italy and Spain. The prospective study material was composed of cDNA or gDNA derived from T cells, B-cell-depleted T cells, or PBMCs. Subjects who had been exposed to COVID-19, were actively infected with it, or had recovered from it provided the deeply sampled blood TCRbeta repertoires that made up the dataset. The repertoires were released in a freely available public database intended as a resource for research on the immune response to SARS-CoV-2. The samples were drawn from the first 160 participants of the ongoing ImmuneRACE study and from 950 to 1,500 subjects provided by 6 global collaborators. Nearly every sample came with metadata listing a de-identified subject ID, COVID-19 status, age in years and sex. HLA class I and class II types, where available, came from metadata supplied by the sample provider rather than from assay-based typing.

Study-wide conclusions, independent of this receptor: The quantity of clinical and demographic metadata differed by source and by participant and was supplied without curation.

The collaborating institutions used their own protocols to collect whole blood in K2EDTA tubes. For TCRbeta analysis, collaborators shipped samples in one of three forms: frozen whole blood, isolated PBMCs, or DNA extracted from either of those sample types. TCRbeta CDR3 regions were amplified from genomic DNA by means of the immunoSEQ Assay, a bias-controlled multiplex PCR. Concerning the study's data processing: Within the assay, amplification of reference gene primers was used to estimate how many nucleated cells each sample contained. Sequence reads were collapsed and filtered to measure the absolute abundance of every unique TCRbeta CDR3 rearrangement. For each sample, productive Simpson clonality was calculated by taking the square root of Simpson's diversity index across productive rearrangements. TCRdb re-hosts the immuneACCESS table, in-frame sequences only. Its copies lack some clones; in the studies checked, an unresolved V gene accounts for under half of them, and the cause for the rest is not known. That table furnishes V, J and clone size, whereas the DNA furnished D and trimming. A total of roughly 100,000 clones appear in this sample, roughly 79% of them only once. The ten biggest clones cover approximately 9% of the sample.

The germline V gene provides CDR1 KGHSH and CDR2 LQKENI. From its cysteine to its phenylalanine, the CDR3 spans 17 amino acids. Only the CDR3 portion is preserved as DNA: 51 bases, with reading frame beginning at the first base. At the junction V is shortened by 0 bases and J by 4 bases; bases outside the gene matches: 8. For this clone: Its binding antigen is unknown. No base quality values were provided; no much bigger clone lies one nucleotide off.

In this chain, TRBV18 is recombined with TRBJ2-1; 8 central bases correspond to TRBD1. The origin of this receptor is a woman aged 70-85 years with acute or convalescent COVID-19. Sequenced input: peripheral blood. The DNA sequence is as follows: TGTGCCAGCTCACCACCAAGGTTCGGGACAGGTTACAATGAGCAGTTCTTC. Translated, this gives CASSPPRFGTGYNEQFF.